These 14 T cell receptor beta chains were all obtained from the same sample, sequenced in a study of OX40 agonist ivuxolimab in advanced cancers. Clones were sequenced by immunoSEQ multiplex PCR, and TCRdb holds only the in-frame ones, with some missing. The sample has about 50,000 clones, 77% seen once. The sequenced sample was CD4+ or CD8+ T cells sorted from blood, obtained in a trial of the OX40 agonist ivuxolimab. These receptors were collected from an adult with an advanced solid tumor such as melanoma, head and neck, liver or kidney cancer.

This chain links TRBV27 with TRBJ1-2, with D tentatively TRBD1 (6 bases). Trimming shortened V by 5 bases and J by 6 bases, and 13 bases separated the two germline ends. This CDR3 has 13 residues. Germline V gene sequence: CDR1 MNHEY, CDR2 SMNVEV (reference sequence). CDR3 bases: TGTGCCAGCAGTACCATCAGGGGTAATGGCTACACCTTC. Its protein product is CASSTIRGNGYTF.

J is TRBJ2-3 and V is TRBV5-1; TRBD2 matches at 8 bases. CDR1 is SGHRS and CDR2 is YFSETQ in the germline V gene. This CDR3 spans 17 amino acids. The junction had 11 bases not matched to a gene; V was cut back by 4 bases and J by 1 base. The CDR3 coding sequence is TGCGCCAGCAGCAAGGCTAGCGGGCTCCGGGGCACAGATACGCAGTATTTT. It specifies CASSKASGLRGTDTQYF.

The chain has TRBV29-1 and TRBJ1-1; no definite D call. The CDR3 runs 14 residues. CDR1 and CDR2 (germline): SQVTM, ANQGSEA. Trimming left V 4 bases short and J 0 bases short, with 12 bases between. The CDR3 spells CSVVGLRMNTEAFF. CDR3 in DNA: TGCAGCGTTGTTGGTCTGCGCATGAACACTGAAGCTTTCTTT.

The chain recombines TRBV7-2 with TRBJ1-3; a weak D match, TRBD1 (6 bases). Trimming removed 5 bases at V and 1 base at J, with 12 bases between. The CDR3 loop spans 15 amino acids. In germline, CDR1 is SGHTA, CDR2 FQGNSA. CDR3 in DNA: TGTGCCAGCAGCGTCACAGGGTATTCTGGAAACACCATATATTTT. Translation gives CASSVTGYSGNTIYF. The full variable domain, completed using reference TRBV7-2 and TRBJ1-3, is GAGVSQSPSNKVTEKGKDVELRCDPISGHTALYWYRQSLGQGLEFLIYFQGNSAPDKSGLPSDRFSAERTGGSVSTLTIQRTQQEDSAVYLCASSVTGYSGNTIYFGEGSWLTVV.

The V and J genes are TRBV7-3 and TRBJ2-1; D is perhaps TRBD1 or TRBD2 (7 bases each). The CDR3 is 15 residues long. V lost 5 bases to trimming and J lost 9 bases, with 20 bases between them. Germline CDR1 SGHTA, CDR2 FQGTGA. In DNA, the CDR3 is TGTGCCAGCAGCGGGGCGGGAGCCTCAGGGGGTGAGCAGTTCTTC. Translation: CASSGAGASGGEQFF.

The chain employs TRBV6-1 and TRBJ2-7, with D uncertain. V gave up 9 bases and J gave up 2 bases, with 11 bases separating them. This CDR3 has 12 amino acids. From germline, CDR1 is MNHNS and CDR2 SASEGT. In DNA form, the CDR3 reads TGTGCCAGGTCGGGCGGAACCTACGAGCAGTACTTC. Translation: CARSGGTYEQYF.

This clone is large within its sample. In the same sample, other DNA sequences code for this CDR3. The chain recombines TRBV29-1 with TRBJ1-2, with D maybe TRBD1 (6 bases). Germline CDR1 reads SQVTM; CDR2 reads ANQGSEA. V was cut by 6 bases and J by 8 bases, with 13 bases left in between. This CDR3 comprises 11 residues. The CDR3 loop is CSVFQGQGYTF. The CDR3 DNA reads as TGCAGCGTCTTTCAGGGACAAGGCTACACCTTC.

In regard to this clone: The junction and the germline gene differ at one end; a read error may be behind it. V usage is TRBV5-1 and J usage is TRBJ2-7; tentative D call: TRBD2 (6 bases). CDR3 length equals 15 residues. CDR1 is SGHRS and CDR2 is YFSETQ in the germline V gene. The CDR3 protein is CASSGGTPSLYEQYF. CDR3 DNA sequence: TGTGCCAGCAGCGGCGGGACCCCCTCTCTCTACGAGCAGTACTTC.

The V call is TRBV18, the J call TRBJ2-3, with D hard to call. Germline V gene data show CDR1 as KGHSH and CDR2 as LQKENI. CDR3 length: 15 amino acids. V was clipped by 3 bases and J by 0 bases, with 10 bases between them. In DNA, the CDR3 is TGTGCCAGCTCACCCCGACTGGTTAGCACAGATACGCAGTATTTT. This gives the protein CASSPRLVSTDTQYF. Variable domain in full (rest from reference TRBV18 and TRBJ2-3): NAGVMQNPRHLVRRRGQEARLRCSPMKGHSHVYWYRQLPEEGLKFMVYLQKENIIDESGMPKERFSAEFPKEGPSILRIQQVVRGDSAAYFCASSPRLVSTDTQYFGPGTRLTVL.

This sequence joins TRBV10-3 and TRBJ1-2; TRBD1 matches at 11 bases. After removal of 6 bases from V and 6 bases from J, the junction contained 9 bases not matched to a gene. From germline, CDR1 is ENHRY and CDR2 SYGVKD. The CDR3 sequence is 15 residues long. CDR3 sequence reads: CAISRTGGDGDGYTF. The CDR3 nucleotides read TGTGCCATCAGCAGGACAGGGGGCGATGGCGATGGCTACACCTTC.

This chain joins TRBV9 and TRBJ2-7; D not certain. The CDR3 extends over 12 amino acids. Trimming took 4 bases from V and 4 from J, leaving 9 bases between them. Germline CDR1 and CDR2: SGDLS and YYNGEE. In DNA form, the CDR3 reads TGTGCCAGCAGCAATCTCGGGTACGAGCAGTACTTC. Protein: CASSNLGYEQYF.

The gene calls are TRBV7-9 and TRBJ2-2; 9 nucleotides align to TRBD1. This CDR3 contains 15 residues. The germline V gene encodes CDR1 SEHNR and CDR2 FQNEAQ (reference sequence). V trimming: 6 bases; J trimming: 2 bases; junction bases outside the gene matches: 4. The CDR3 spells CASRWGQGNTGELFF. For the CDR3, the DNA is TGTGCCAGCAGATGGGGACAGGGAAACACCGGGGAGCTGTTTTTT.

V and J are TRBV6-5 and TRBJ1-4; D not resolved. The V and J ends lost 9 bases and 1 base respectively, with 6 bases between them. Germline-derived CDR1 and CDR2 are MNHEY and SVGAGI. The CDR3 is 12 residues long. The chain's CDR3 is CASGRTNEKLFF. The CDR3 DNA reads as TGTGCCAGTGGACGAACTAATGAAAAACTGTTTTTT.

The genes are TRBV7-6 and TRBJ2-1; tentative D call: TRBD2 (6 bases). Germline V lookup: CDR1 SGHVS, CDR2 FNYEAQ. This CDR3 has 15 residues. Trimming removed 2 bases at V and 8 bases at J, with 16 bases between. The CDR3 nucleotides are TGTGCCAGCAGCTTAAGTGGGGCGGAGGGCGATGAGCAGTTCTTC. It yields the protein CASSLSGAEGDEQFF.